These 7 T cell receptor beta chains were all obtained from the same sample, sequenced in a study of identical twins. TCRdb ran MiXCR on the 5' RACE reads and lists one entry per CDR3 protein. Of 500,000 to 550,000 distinct CDR3 sequences detected, around 20% appear once; the ten largest clones hold about 0.93%. Separately, the same data were catalogued under a study of T cells expressing NK-cell markers.

Sample: CD4+ T cells sorted from blood. The receptors stem from a young woman in good health.

This clonotype came up a few times. This rearrangement joins TRBV6-5 to TRBJ2-1, with D possibly being TRBD2 (6 bases). The length of the CDR3 is 10 residues. Germline V gene data show CDR1 as MNHEY and CDR2 as SVGAGI. CDR3 sequence reads: CAAGYNEQFF. CDR3 in DNA: TGTGCGGCGGGATACAATGAGCAGTTCTTC.

This chain links TRBV5-6 with TRBJ2-2, with 8 positions matching TRBD2. CDR3 size: 16 residues. CDR1 is SGHDT, CDR2 YYEEEE, per germline. Trimming took 5 bases from V and 3 from J; bases not matched to a gene: 9. The CDR3 nucleotides are TGTGCCAGCAGGTTTTATAGCGGGAAATACACCGGGGAGCTGTTTTTT. Its protein is CASRFYSGKYTGELFF.

The rearrangement joins TRBV20-1 to TRBJ2-1; tentative D call: TRBD2 (6 bases). The CDR3 is made up of 15 amino acids. V lost 0 bases, J lost 0 bases, and 9 bases lay in between. The V gene's germline CDR1 is DFQATT and CDR2 SNEGSKA (reference sequence). The CDR3 sequence: CSARDFGSSYNEQFF. The CDR3, as DNA: TGCAGTGCTAGAGATTTCGGGAGCTCCTACAATGAGCAGTTCTTC.

The V call is TRBV20-1, the J call TRBJ2-7; the D gene is possibly TRBD1 (6 bases). V lost 1 base and J 2 bases, leaving 12 bases between the germline ends. In germline, CDR1 is DFQATT, CDR2 SNEGSKA (reference sequence). The CDR3 totals 14 residues. This CDR3 is CSARAPDSTYEQYF. The CDR3 coding sequence is TGCAGTGCTAGAGCCCCGGACAGTACCTACGAGCAGTACTTC.

This clonotype was counted many times. V usage is TRBV29-1 and J usage is TRBJ2-1; 11 nucleotides match TRBD2. Germline lookup yields CDR1 SQVTM and CDR2 ANQGSEA. Trimming took 3 bases from V and 0 from J; bases not matched to a gene: 4. This CDR3 spans 16 amino acids. Written as DNA, the CDR3 is TGCAGCGTTGAGGGACTAGCGGCCCTCTCCTACAATGAGCAGTTCTTC. Translating gives CSVEGLAALSYNEQFF.

This clonotype has a handful of counts. V gene TRBV7-8 combines with J gene TRBJ1-4; possibly TRBD1 for D (5 bases). Deletions cut 5 bases from V and 4 bases from J, with 14 bases between. There are 15 residues in the CDR3. The germline V gene has CDR1 SGHVS and CDR2 FQNEAQ. The CDR3 nucleotides are TGTGCCAGCAGCCGGACTCAGGGTCTTAATGAAAAACTGTTTTTT. It translates to CASSRTQGLNEKLFF.

This chain uses TRBV6-5 with TRBJ2-7; D may correspond to TRBD1 or TRBD2 (6 bases each). CDR3 size: 15 residues. The V gene lost 3 bases and the J gene lost 1 base, with 13 bases spanning the gap. Germline loops: CDR1 MNHEY, CDR2 SVGAGI. The CDR3 protein is CASSYMRGASYEQYF. The CDR3 coding sequence is TGTGCCAGCAGTTATATGAGGGGGGCGTCCTACGAGCAGTACTTC.